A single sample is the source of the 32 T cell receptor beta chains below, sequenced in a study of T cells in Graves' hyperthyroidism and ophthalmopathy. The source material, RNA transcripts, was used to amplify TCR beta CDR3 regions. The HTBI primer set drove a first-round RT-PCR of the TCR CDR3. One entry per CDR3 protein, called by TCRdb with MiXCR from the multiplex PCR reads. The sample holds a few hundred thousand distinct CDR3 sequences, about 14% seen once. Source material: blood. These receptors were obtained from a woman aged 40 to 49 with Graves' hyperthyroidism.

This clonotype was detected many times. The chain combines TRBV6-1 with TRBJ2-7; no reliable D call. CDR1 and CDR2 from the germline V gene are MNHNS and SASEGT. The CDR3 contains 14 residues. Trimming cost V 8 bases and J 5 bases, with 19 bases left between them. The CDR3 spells CASWLRDSTDEQYF. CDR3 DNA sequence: TGTGCCAGCTGGTTAAGGGATAGCACTGACGAGCAGTACTTC.

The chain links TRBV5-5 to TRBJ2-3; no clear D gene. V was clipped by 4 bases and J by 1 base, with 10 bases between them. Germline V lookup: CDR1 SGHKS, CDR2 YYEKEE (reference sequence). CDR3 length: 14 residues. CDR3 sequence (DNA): TGTGCCAGCAGCGGAGATTTCGGCACAGATACGCAGTATTTT. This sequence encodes CASSGDFGTDTQYF.

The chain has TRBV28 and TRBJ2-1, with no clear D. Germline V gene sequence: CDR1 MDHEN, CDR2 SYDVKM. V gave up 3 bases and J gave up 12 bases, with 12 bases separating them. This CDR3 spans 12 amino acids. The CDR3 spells CASSFSTAGQFF. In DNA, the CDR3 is TGTGCCAGCAGTTTTTCCACGGCAGGGCAGTTCTTC.

For the CDR3, the DNA is TGCAGTGCTAGCGGCGGGGGAATAAACTCCTACGAGCAGTACTTC. Its translation: CSASGGGINSYEQYF. V usage is TRBV20-1 and J usage is TRBJ2-7, with TRBD2 identical over 7 bases. This CDR3 comprises 15 residues. Germline V gene sequence: CDR1 DFQATT, CDR2 SNEGSKA (reference sequence). V shed 3 bases, J shed 0 bases, and the junction held 8 bases outside the gene matches.

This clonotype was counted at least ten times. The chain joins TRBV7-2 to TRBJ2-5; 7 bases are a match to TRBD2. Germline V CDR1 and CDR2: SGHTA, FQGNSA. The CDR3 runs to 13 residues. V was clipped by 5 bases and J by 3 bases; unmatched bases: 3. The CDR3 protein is CASSPGTKETQYF. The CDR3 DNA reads TGTGCCAGCAGCCCCGGGACTAAAGAGACCCAGTACTTC.

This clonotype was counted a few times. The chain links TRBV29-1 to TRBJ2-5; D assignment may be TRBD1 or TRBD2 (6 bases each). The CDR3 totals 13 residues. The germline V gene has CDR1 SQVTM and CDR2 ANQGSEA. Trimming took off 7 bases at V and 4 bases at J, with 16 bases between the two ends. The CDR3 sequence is CSARGDGVETQYF. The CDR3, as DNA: TGCAGCGCGAGGGGGGATGGGGTAGAGACCCAGTACTTC.

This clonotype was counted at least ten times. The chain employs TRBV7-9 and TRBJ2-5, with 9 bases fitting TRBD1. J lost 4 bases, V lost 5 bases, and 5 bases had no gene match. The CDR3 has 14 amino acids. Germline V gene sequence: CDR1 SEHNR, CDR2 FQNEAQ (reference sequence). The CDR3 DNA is TGTGCCAGCAGCAGGACAGGGGAAAGAGAGACCCAGTACTTC. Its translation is CASSRTGERETQYF.

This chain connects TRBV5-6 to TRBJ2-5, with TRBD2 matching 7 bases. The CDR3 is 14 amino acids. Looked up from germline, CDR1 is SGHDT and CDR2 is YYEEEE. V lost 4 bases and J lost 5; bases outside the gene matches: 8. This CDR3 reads CASSGTGGGETQYF. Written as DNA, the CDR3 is TGTGCCAGCAGCGGAACTGGGGGGGGGGAGACCCAGTACTTC.

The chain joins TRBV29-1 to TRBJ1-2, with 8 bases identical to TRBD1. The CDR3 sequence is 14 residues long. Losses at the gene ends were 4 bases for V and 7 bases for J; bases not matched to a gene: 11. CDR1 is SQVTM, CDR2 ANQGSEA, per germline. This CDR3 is CSVAPGQAGGGYTF. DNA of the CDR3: TGCAGCGTTGCCCCGGGACAGGCTGGAGGTGGCTACACCTTC. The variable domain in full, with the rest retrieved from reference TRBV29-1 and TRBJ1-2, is SAVISQKPSRDICQRGTSLTIQCQVDSQVTMMFWYRQQPGQSLTLIATANQGSEATYESGFVIDKFPISRPNLTFSTLTVSNMSPEDSSIYLCSVAPGQAGGGYTFGSGTRLTVV.

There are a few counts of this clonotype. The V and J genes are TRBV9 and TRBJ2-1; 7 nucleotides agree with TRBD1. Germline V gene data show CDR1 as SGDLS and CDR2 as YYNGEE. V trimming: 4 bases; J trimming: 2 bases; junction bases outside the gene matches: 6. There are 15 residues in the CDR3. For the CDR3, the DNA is TGTGCCAGCAGCCCTGTGACAGGGCCCTACAATGAGCAGTTCTTC. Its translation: CASSPVTGPYNEQFF.

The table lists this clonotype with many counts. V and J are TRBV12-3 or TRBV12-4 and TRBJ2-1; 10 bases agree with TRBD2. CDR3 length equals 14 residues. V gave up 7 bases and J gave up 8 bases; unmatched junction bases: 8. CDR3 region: CASTQREGQDEQFF. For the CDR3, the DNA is TGTGCCAGCACCCAGCGGGAGGGCCAGGATGAGCAGTTCTTC.

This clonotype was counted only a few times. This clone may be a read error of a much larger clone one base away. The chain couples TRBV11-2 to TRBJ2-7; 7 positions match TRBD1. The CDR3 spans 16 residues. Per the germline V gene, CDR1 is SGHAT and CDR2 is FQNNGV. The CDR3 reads CAGSPVGDSVSYEQYF. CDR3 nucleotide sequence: TGTGCCGGCAGCCCGGTGGGGGACAGCGTCTCCTACGAGCAGTACTTC.

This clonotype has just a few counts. The CDR3 nucleotides read TGCAGTGCTAGCCGGGGGGCCCTCGGCAATGAGCAGTTCTTC. Protein product: CSASRGALGNEQFF. The V call is TRBV20-1, the J call TRBJ2-1; possible D gene TRBD2, 7 bases. Germline-derived CDR1 and CDR2 are DFQATT and SNEGSKA (reference sequence). The V end lost 3 bases, the J end lost 6 bases, and 15 bases lay between the germline ends. This CDR3 spans 14 amino acids.

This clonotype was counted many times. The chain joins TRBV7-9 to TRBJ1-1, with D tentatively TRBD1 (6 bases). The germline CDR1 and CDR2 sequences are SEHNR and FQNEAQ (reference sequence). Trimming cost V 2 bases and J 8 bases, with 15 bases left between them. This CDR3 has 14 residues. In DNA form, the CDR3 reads TGTGCCAGCAGCTTATCGTCCTCCGGGACAGAAGCTTTCTTT. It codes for CASSLSSSGTEAFF.

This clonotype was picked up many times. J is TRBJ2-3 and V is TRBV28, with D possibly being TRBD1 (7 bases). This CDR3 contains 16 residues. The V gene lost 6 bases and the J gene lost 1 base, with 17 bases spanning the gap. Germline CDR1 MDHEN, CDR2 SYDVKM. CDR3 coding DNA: TGTGCCAGCAGCCCACCCCAGGGGGGACGCACAGATACGCAGTATTTT. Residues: CASSPPQGGRTDTQYF.

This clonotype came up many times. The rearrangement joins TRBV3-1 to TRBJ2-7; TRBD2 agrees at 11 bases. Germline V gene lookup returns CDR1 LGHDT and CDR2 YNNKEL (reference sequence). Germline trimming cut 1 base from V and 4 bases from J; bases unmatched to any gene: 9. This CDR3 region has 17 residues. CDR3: CASSQVTSGSRAYEQYF. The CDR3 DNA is TGTGCCAGCAGCCAAGTCACTAGCGGGAGTCGGGCGTACGAGCAGTACTTC.

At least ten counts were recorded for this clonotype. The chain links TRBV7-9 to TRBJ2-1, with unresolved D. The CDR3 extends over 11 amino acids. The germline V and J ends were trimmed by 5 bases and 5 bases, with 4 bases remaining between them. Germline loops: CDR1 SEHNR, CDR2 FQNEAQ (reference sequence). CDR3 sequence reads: CASSTHNEQFF. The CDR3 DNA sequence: TGTGCCAGCAGCACTCACAATGAGCAGTTCTTC.

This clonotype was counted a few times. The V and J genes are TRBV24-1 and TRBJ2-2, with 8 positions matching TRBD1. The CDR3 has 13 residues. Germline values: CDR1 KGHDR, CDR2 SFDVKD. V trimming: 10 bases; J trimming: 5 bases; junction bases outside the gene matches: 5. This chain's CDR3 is CATRQGRTGELFF. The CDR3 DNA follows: TGTGCCACTAGACAGGGGCGGACCGGGGAGCTGTTTTTT.

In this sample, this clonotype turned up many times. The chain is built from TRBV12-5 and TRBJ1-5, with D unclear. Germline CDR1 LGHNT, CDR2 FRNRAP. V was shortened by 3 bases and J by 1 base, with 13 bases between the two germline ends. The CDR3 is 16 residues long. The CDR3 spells CASGFSGWESNQPQHF. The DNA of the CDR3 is TGTGCTAGTGGTTTTTCGGGTTGGGAAAGCAATCAGCCCCAGCATTTT.

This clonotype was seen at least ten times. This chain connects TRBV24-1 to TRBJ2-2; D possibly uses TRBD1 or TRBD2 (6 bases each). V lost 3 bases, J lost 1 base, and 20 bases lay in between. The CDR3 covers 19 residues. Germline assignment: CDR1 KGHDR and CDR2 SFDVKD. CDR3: CATSDPQWGRGVNTGELFF. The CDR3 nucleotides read TGTGCCACCAGTGATCCGCAGTGGGGAAGGGGGGTGAACACCGGGGAGCTGTTTTTT.

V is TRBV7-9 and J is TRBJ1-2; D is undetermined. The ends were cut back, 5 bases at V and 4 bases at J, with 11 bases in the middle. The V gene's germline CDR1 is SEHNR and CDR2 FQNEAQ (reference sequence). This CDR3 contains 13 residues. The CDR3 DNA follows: TGTGCCAGCAGCCCACCGGCTTCCTATGGCTACACCTTC. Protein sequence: CASSPPASYGYTF.

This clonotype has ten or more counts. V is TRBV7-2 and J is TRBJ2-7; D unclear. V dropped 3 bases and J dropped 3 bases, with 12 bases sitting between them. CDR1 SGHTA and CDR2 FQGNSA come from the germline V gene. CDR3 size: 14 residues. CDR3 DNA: TGTGCCAGCAGCTTGAATCCCTGGAACTACGAGCAGTACTTC. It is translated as CASSLNPWNYEQYF.

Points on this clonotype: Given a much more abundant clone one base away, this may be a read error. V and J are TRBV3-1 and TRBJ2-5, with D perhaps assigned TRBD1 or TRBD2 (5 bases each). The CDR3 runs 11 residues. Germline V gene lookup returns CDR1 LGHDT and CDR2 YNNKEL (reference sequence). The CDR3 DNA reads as TGTGCCGGCAGCCAAGTTGAGGGGCTATACTTC. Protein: CAGSQVEGLYF.

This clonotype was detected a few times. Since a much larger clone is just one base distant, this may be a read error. For the CDR3, the DNA is TGTGCCAGCAGCTTACGACTTGATGGCCCCGCCATGGTAGATACGCAGTATTTT. Protein product: CASSLRLDGPAMVDTQYF. The chain couples TRBV11-2 to TRBJ2-3; D call uncertain. The CDR3 totals 18 residues. CDR1 is SGHAT and CDR2 is FQNNGV in the germline V gene. Trimming cost V 2 bases and J 5 bases, with 23 bases left between them.

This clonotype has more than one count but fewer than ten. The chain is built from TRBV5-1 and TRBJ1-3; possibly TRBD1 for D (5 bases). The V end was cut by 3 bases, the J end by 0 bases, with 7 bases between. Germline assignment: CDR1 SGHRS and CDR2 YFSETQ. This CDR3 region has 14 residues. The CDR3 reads CASSYGTSGNTIYF. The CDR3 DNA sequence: TGCGCCAGCAGCTACGGGACCTCTGGAAACACCATATATTTT.

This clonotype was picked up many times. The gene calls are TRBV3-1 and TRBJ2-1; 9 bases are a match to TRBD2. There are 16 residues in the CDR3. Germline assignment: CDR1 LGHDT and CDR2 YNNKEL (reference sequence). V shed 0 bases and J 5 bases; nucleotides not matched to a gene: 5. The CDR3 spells CASSQERLAGNNEQFF. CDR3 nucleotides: TGTGCCAGCAGCCAAGAACGGCTAGCGGGGAACAATGAGCAGTTCTTC.

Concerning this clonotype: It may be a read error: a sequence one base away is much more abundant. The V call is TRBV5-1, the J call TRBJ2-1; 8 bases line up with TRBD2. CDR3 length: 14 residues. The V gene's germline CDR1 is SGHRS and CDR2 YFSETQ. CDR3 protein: CASSLKRENNEQLF. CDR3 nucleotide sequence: TGCGCCAGCAGCTTAAAGCGGGAGAACAATGAGCAGCTCTTC.

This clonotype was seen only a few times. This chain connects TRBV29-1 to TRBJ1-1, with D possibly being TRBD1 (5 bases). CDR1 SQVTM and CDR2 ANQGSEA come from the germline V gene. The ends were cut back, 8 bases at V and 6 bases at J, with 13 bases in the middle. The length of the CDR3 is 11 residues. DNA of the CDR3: TGCAGCTCCTGGGGGGTCGCTGAAGCTTTCTTT. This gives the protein CSSWGVAEAFF.

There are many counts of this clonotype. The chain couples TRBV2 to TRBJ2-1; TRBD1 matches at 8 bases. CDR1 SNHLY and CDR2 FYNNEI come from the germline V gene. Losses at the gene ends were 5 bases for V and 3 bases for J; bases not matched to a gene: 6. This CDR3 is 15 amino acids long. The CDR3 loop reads CASSPTGEHYNEQFF. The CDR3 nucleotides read TGTGCCAGCAGTCCGACAGGGGAGCACTACAATGAGCAGTTCTTC.

CDR3 amino acids: CATGSRTGFGTYNEQFF. Written as DNA, the CDR3 is TGTGCCACCGGATCCAGGACAGGGTTCGGCACCTACAATGAGCAGTTCTTC. The V gene is TRBV24-1, the J gene TRBJ2-1; 8 bases map to TRBD1. V shed 9 bases, J shed 2 bases, and the junction held 14 bases outside the gene matches. Germline V gene lookup returns CDR1 KGHDR and CDR2 SFDVKD. This CDR3 is 17 amino acids long.

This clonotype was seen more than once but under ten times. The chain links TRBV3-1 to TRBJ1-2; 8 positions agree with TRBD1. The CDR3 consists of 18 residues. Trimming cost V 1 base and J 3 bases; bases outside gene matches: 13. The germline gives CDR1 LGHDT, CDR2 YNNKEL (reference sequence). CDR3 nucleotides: TGTGCCAGCAGCCAAGTATATATTAACGACAGGGGTGACTATGGCTACACCTTC. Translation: CASSQVYINDRGDYGYTF.

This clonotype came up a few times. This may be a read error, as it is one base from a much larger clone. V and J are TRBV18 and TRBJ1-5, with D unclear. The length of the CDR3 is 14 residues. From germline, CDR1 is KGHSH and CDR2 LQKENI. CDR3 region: CASSRAAENQPRHF. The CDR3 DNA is TGTGCCAGCTCACGAGCCGCAGAAAATCAGCCCCGGCATTTT.